These 5 T cell receptor beta chains originate from one sample sequenced in a study of blood T cells in healthy people across ages. PCR was performed a second time for roughly 7 to 12 cycles using a sample-barcoded 5' primer and a J-beta primer mix. One entry per CDR3 protein results from TCRdb running MiXCR on the 5' RACE reads. The data hold about 1.1 million distinct CDR3 sequences, with 35% to 40% observed a single time. Sequencing was carried out using blood. These receptors were taken from a man in his late teens or twenties in good health.

The V call is TRBV6-2 or TRBV6-3, the J call TRBJ2-2; possibly TRBD2 for D (7 bases). V lost 7 bases and J lost 6, with 15 bases in between. This CDR3 spans 14 amino acids. The germline gives CDR1 MNHEY, CDR2 SVGEGT. The CDR3: CASTGGGLSGELFF. CDR3 bases: TGTGCCAGCACTGGGGGGGGCCTTTCCGGGGAGCTGTTTTTT.

This sequence joins TRBV10-3 and TRBJ1-4; D remains unclear. With 2 bases removed from V and 8 bases from J, the gap between germline ends came to 3 bases. CDR1 and CDR2 (germline): ENHRY, SYGVKD. CDR3 length: 11 residues. CDR3 coding DNA: TGTGCCATCAGTGAGAGAGAAAAACTGTTTTTT. This sequence encodes CAISEREKLFF.

This clonotype was seen only a few times. The chain joins TRBV20-1 to TRBJ1-6; D call uncertain. V was shortened by 0 bases and J by 7 bases, with 10 bases between the two germline ends. The CDR3 runs 14 residues. From germline, CDR1 is DFQATT and CDR2 SNEGSKA (reference sequence). The chain's CDR3 is CSARDYRSNSPLHF. The DNA for the CDR3 is TGCAGTGCTAGAGATTACCGAAGCAATTCACCCCTCCACTTT.

The V call is TRBV27, the J call TRBJ2-7; 9 nucleotides align to TRBD1. Looked up from germline, CDR1 is MNHEY and CDR2 is SMNVEV (reference sequence). The CDR3 is made up of 14 amino acids. The V gene end was trimmed by 6 bases and the J gene end by 3 bases; junction bases not matched to a gene: 6. The CDR3 here is CASRSGTGIYEQYF. In DNA, the CDR3 is TGTGCCAGCAGGTCTGGGACAGGGATCTACGAGCAGTACTTC.

The gene calls are TRBV10-3 and TRBJ2-3, with 8 bases that match TRBD2. CDR3 length equals 18 residues. CDR1 ENHRY and CDR2 SYGVKD come from the germline V gene. After removal of 4 bases from V and 1 base from J, the junction contained 13 bases not matched to a gene. The CDR3 loop reads CAISGTSIPSGGTDTQYF. The CDR3 region has the DNA TGTGCCATCAGTGGGACTAGCATCCCCTCGGGTGGCACAGATACGCAGTATTTT.